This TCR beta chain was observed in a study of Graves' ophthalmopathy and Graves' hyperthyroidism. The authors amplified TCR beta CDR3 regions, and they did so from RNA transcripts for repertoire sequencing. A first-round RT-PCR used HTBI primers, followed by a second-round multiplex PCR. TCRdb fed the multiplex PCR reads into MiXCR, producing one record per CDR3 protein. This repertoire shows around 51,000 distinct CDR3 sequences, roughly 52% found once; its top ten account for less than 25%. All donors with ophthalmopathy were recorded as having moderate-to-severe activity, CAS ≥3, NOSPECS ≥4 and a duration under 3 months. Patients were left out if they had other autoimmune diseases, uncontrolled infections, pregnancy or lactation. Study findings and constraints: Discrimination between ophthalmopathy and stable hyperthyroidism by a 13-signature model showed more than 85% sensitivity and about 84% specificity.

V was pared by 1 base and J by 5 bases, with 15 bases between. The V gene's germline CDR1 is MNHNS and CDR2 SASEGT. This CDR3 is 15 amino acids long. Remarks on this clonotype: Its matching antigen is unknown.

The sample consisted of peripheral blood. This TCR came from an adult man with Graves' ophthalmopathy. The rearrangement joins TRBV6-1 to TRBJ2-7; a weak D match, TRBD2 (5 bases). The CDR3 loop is CASSEGETEAHEQYF. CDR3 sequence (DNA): TGTGCCAGCAGTGAAGGTGAGACGGAGGCCCACGAGCAGTACTTC.